This entry lists 32 T cell receptor beta chains sequenced from one sample in a study of control samples from healthy donors and cancer patients (dated by TCRdb to 2018 to 2020). The library was made by the immunoSEQ multiplex PCR assay. TCRdb obtained this table from immuneACCESS and retained in-frame rearrangements with V and J assigned. These tables miss some clones; where compared with another copy, unresolved V genes account for less than half of the shortfall, and the remainder is unexplained. The sample table lists about 140,000 clones, 91% of them with a count of one. 7.1% of the sample goes to the ten largest clones. The sample taken for sequencing was blood. Receptors were obtained from a man younger than 30 in good health.

This clone came up once. V usage is TRBV3-1 (or the pseudogene TRBV3-2) and J usage is TRBJ2-5, with 10 bases matching TRBD2. Germline V gene lookup returns CDR1 LGHDT and CDR2 YNNKEL (reference sequence). CDR3 length: 14 amino acids. V shed 3 bases, J shed 6 bases, and the junction held 4 bases outside the gene matches. The CDR3 loop is CASSQGTSAKTQYF. For the CDR3, the DNA is TGTGCCAGCAGCCAGGGGACTAGCGCGAAGACCCAGTACTTC.

This clone is a singleton in its sample. The J gene is TRBJ1-2, the V gene TRBV6-5; possibly TRBD1 for D (5 bases). Trimming left V 4 bases short and J 5 bases short, with 14 bases between. Germline loops: CDR1 MNHEY, CDR2 SVGAGI. CDR3 length equals 14 residues. In DNA, the CDR3 is TGTGCCAGCAGTTCCGCTGGGGGGACGTATGGCTACACCTTC. It codes for CASSSAGGTYGYTF.

The J gene is TRBJ1-5, the V gene TRBV3-1 (or the pseudogene TRBV3-2); D gene ambiguous. Germline V CDR1 and CDR2: LGHDT, YNNKEL (reference sequence). This CDR3 spans 14 amino acids. The ends were cut back, 4 bases at V and 0 bases at J, with 7 bases in the middle. The DNA of the CDR3 is TGTGCCAGCAGCCGGTCGACTAGCAATCAGCCCCAGCATTTT. Its protein is CASSRSTSNQPQHF.

CDR3 residues: CASSLQTGPAPGTQYF. The CDR3, as DNA: TGTGCCAGCAGTCTTCAGACAGGTCCCGCCCCCGGTACGCAGTATTTT. The V call is TRBV27, the J call TRBJ2-3; D may be TRBD1 (6 bases). With 5 bases removed from V and 8 bases from J, the gap between germline ends came to 23 bases. The CDR3 totals 16 residues. Germline V CDR1 and CDR2: MNHEY, SMNVEV (reference sequence).

This chain links TRBV5-1 with TRBJ2-5; D remains unclear. The CDR3 has 11 amino acids. Germline values: CDR1 SGHRS, CDR2 YFSETQ. Between the trimmed V and J ends, which lost 4 bases and 4 bases, there was a span of 5 bases. The CDR3 region is CASSIGETQYF. CDR3 in DNA: TGCGCCAGCAGCATCGGAGAGACCCAGTACTTC.

The gene calls are TRBV6-2 or TRBV6-3 and TRBJ2-7; no definite D call. This CDR3 contains 15 residues. Trimming stripped 0 bases from V and 2 bases from J, with 11 bases between. Germline lookup yields CDR1 MNHEY and CDR2 SVGEGT. CDR3 protein: CASSYSRLIAYEQYF. The CDR3 bases are TGTGCCAGCAGTTACTCGAGGCTAATAGCCTACGAGCAGTACTTC.

This chain connects TRBV7-6 to TRBJ1-1, with 7 bases matching TRBD1. The CDR3 contains 16 residues. Germline CDR1 and CDR2: SGHVS and FNYEAQ. V shed 0 bases and J 5 bases; nucleotides not matched to a gene: 9. CDR3 amino acids: CASSLAQGKIGTEAFF. For the CDR3, the DNA is TGTGCCAGCAGCTTAGCACAGGGGAAGATTGGAACTGAAGCTTTCTTT.

CDR3 nucleotide sequence: TGTGCCAGCAGCTTAACTGAGGGGGCCAGGAGAAACACTGAAGCTTTCTTT. Encoded protein: CASSLTEGARRNTEAFF. The chain employs TRBV7-3 and TRBJ1-1; TRBD1 agrees at 7 bases. Trimming removed 0 bases from V and 2 bases from J; junction bases left unmatched: 9. Germline lookup yields CDR1 SGHTA and CDR2 FQGTGA. The CDR3 contains 17 residues. The full variable domain, rest sourced from reference TRBV7-3 and TRBJ1-1, is GAGVSQTPSNKVTEKGKYVELRCDPISGHTALYWYRQSLGQGPEFLIYFQGTGAADDSGLPNDRFFAVRPEGSVSTLKIQRTERGDSAVYLCASSLTEGARRNTEAFFGQGTRLTVV.

The rearrangement uses TRBV5-1 and TRBJ2-7; D perhaps matches TRBD1 (6 bases). The germline CDR1 and CDR2 sequences are SGHRS and YFSETQ. The CDR3 is 16 residues long. The ends were cut back, 3 bases at V and 7 bases at J, with 23 bases in the middle. CDR3 protein: CASSSPSTGRRVEQYF. In nucleotides, the CDR3 is TGCGCCAGCAGCTCACCGTCGACAGGCCGCCGGGTTGAGCAGTACTTC.

The gene calls are TRBV7-9 and TRBJ1-6; D not resolved. Trimming cost V 1 base and J 7 bases, with 11 bases left between them. The V gene's germline CDR1 is SEHNR and CDR2 FQNEAQ (reference sequence). The length of the CDR3 is 15 residues. This CDR3 is CASSLGGLPNSPLHF. CDR3 nucleotide sequence: TGTGCCAGCAGCTTAGGAGGGCTTCCAAATTCACCCCTCCACTTT.

This chain joins TRBV9 and TRBJ2-2; TRBD1 agrees at 10 bases. The ends lost 2 bases at V and 3 bases at J; junction bases unmatched: 7. Germline CDR1 and CDR2: SGDLS and YYNGEE. The length of the CDR3 is 17 residues. This CDR3 reads CASSVDRGPLDTGELFF. As DNA, the CDR3 is TGTGCCAGCAGCGTTGACAGGGGGCCACTTGACACCGGGGAGCTGTTTTTT.

The chain employs TRBV14 and TRBJ2-1, with no clear D. Germline values: CDR1 SGHDN, CDR2 FVKESK. CDR3 size: 14 residues. The V end was cut by 0 bases, the J end by 9 bases, with 12 bases between. DNA of the CDR3: TGTGCCAGCAGCCAAGATGGCAGCGTTGGTGAGCAGTTCTTC. It specifies CASSQDGSVGEQFF.

This chain links TRBV20-1 with TRBJ1-1, with D perhaps TRBD1 (5 bases). The CDR3 has 13 amino acids. The germline V gene encodes CDR1 DFQATT and CDR2 SNEGSKA (reference sequence). The V end lost 3 bases, the J end lost 5 bases, and 13 bases lay between the germline ends. In DNA form, the CDR3 reads TGCAGTGCTAGTCCTCTCCGGGGGACTGAAGCTTTCTTT. Protein product: CSASPLRGTEAFF.

This rearrangement joins TRBV7-9 to TRBJ1-1, with a possible D match to TRBD1 (5 bases). CDR3 size: 14 residues. V was trimmed by 0 bases and J by 12 bases, leaving 17 bases between them. From germline, CDR1 is SEHNR and CDR2 FQNEAQ (reference sequence). The CDR3 here is CASSLASLTEATFF. CDR3 bases: TGTGCCAGCAGCTTAGCATCCCTGACAGAAGCGACTTTCTTT. Drawing the rest from reference TRBV7-9 and TRBJ1-1, the complete variable domain is DTGVSQNPRHKITKRGQNVTFRCDPISEHNRLYWYRQTLGQGPEFLTYFQNEAQLEKSRLLSDRFSAERPKGSFSTLEIQRTEQGDSAMYLCASSLASLTEATFFGQGTRLTVV.

The CDR3 loop is CASSLIGTGAPGTQYF. The CDR3 DNA sequence: TGTGCCAGCAGCTTAATTGGGACAGGGGCCCCAGGTACGCAGTATTTT. The rearrangement joins TRBV7-3 to TRBJ2-3; 10 nucleotides line up with TRBD1. This CDR3 is built from 16 residues. Germline-derived CDR1 and CDR2 are SGHTA and FQGTGA. V dropped 1 base and J dropped 8; count of bases not matched to a gene: 9. The full variable domain, in which reference TRBV7-3 and TRBJ2-3 provide the parts outside the CDR3, is GAGVSQTPSNKVTEKGKYVELRCDPISGHTALYWYRQSLGQGPEFLIYFQGTGAADDSGLPNDRFFAVRPEGSVSTLKIQRTERGDSAVYLCASSLIGTGAPGTQYFGPGTRLTVL.

The chain carries TRBV4-1 and TRBJ1-3, with D unresolved. The CDR3 is 14 amino acids. V lost 2 bases and J lost 3, with 8 bases in between. The germline V gene has CDR1 MGHRA and CDR2 YSYEKL. The CDR3 sequence is CASSQLPLGNTIYF. The CDR3, as DNA: TGCGCCAGCAGCCAATTGCCCCTTGGAAACACCATATATTTT.

CDR3 protein: CASSLEGGPPNTGELFF. CDR3 nucleotides: TGTGCCAGCAGTTTGGAGGGGGGACCGCCGAACACCGGGGAGCTGTTTTTT. The chain is built from TRBV27 and TRBJ2-2; D is tentatively TRBD1 or TRBD2 (6 bases each). The CDR3 covers 17 residues. The germline CDR1 and CDR2 sequences are MNHEY and SMNVEV (reference sequence). V was shortened by 3 bases and J by 0 bases, with 14 bases between the two germline ends.

The chain joins TRBV27 to TRBJ2-3; D is unresolved. Per the germline V gene, CDR1 is MNHEY and CDR2 is SMNVEV (reference sequence). The CDR3 is made up of 14 amino acids. The germline V and J ends were trimmed by 6 bases and 3 bases, with 13 bases remaining between them. Here the CDR3 reads CASSTLKTTDTQYF. CDR3 sequence (DNA): TGTGCCAGCAGCACTCTCAAGACGACAGATACGCAGTATTTT.

The chain couples TRBV28 to TRBJ1-4; tentative D call: TRBD1 (5 bases). This CDR3 spans 13 amino acids. Germline CDR1 MDHEN, CDR2 SYDVKM. V dropped 8 bases and J dropped 4 bases, with 11 bases sitting between them. Here the CDR3 reads CASSRQINEKLFF. The CDR3 coding sequence is TGTGCCAGCTCGAGACAGATTAATGAAAAACTGTTTTTT.

The chain combines TRBV5-6 with TRBJ1-2, with 7 bases identical to TRBD1. Trimming cost V 0 bases and J 0 bases; bases outside gene matches: 8. The CDR3 totals 17 residues. Germline V CDR1 and CDR2: SGHDT, YYEEEE. CDR3 nucleotides: TGTGCCAGCAGCTTGGAGGTAGGACAGGAAGCTAACTATGGCTACACCTTC. Encoded protein: CASSLEVGQEANYGYTF.

V usage is TRBV5-4 and J usage is TRBJ1-1; the match to TRBD1 covers 7 bases. After removal of 4 bases from V and 6 bases from J, the junction contained 6 bases not matched to a gene. The germline gives CDR1 SGHNT, CDR2 YYREEE (reference sequence). The CDR3 totals 13 residues. CDR3 DNA: TGTGCCAGCAGCCTCGACAGGGTAGCTGAAGCTTTCTTT. Translating gives CASSLDRVAEAFF.

This clone was observed a few times. The sample holds other DNA sequences that translate to the same CDR3. J is TRBJ2-1 and V is TRBV9; D not certain. CDR1 and CDR2 (germline): SGDLS, YYNGEE. This CDR3 contains 15 residues. Trimming took 4 bases from V and 0 from J, leaving 11 bases between them. The CDR3 protein is CASSPRTGSYNEQFF. In DNA form, the CDR3 reads TGTGCCAGCAGCCCCCGTACGGGCTCCTACAATGAGCAGTTCTTC.

Written as DNA, the CDR3 is TGTGCCAGCGCCATGAACACTGAAGCTTTCTTT. This sequence encodes CASAMNTEAFF. This chain connects TRBV27 to TRBJ1-1; D gene ambiguous. CDR3 length: 11 residues. Deletions cut 8 bases from V and 0 bases from J, with 4 bases between. CDR1 is MNHEY and CDR2 is SMNVEV in the germline V gene (reference sequence).

J is TRBJ2-7 and V is TRBV27; possibly TRBD1 or TRBD2 for D (6 bases each). CDR1 is MNHEY, CDR2 SMNVEV, per germline (reference sequence). This CDR3 contains 15 residues. Trimming took off 5 bases at V and 3 bases at J, with 17 bases between the two ends. CDR3 DNA sequence: TGTGCCAGCAGTCCCCTCGGGGGCAGGAACTACGAGCAGTACTTC. Encoded protein: CASSPLGGRNYEQYF.

This CDR3 is CASSTGRMNTEAFF. In DNA form, the CDR3 reads TGTGCCAGTAGTACGGGACGGATGAACACTGAAGCTTTCTTT. The rearrangement uses TRBV19 and TRBJ1-1, with D maybe TRBD1 (5 bases). This CDR3 contains 14 residues. V was cut by 4 bases and J by 0 bases, with 9 bases left in between. The germline V gene has CDR1 LNHDA and CDR2 SQIVND (reference sequence). The complete variable domain, with remaining parts taken from reference TRBV19 and TRBJ1-1, reads DGGITQSPKYLFRKEGQNVTLSCEQNLNHDAMYWYRQDPGQGLRLIYYSQIVNDFQKGDIAEGYSVSREKKESFPLTVTSAQKNPTAFYLCASSTGRMNTEAFFGQGTRLTVV.

This clone was counted only a few times. V gene TRBV4-1 combines with J gene TRBJ2-1; no clear D gene. Germline assignment: CDR1 MGHRA and CDR2 YSYEKL. V was pared by 4 bases and J by 1 base, with 11 bases between. This CDR3 has 15 amino acids. CDR3 sequence reads: CASSPTAPSYNEQFF. CDR3 DNA sequence: TGCGCCAGCAGCCCGACGGCACCTTCCTACAATGAGCAGTTCTTC.

This clone was observed a single time. V gene TRBV19 combines with J gene TRBJ2-6, with D uncertain. Germline CDR1 is LNHDA and CDR2 is SQIVND (reference sequence). Trimming removed 7 bases from V and 2 bases from J, with 18 bases in between. The CDR3 has 17 amino acids. CDR3 sequence: CASTTPNRGAGANVLTF. Written as DNA, the CDR3 is TGTGCCAGTACCACCCCTAACCGTGGGGCTGGGGCCAACGTCCTGACTTTC.

The chain links TRBV18 to TRBJ2-5; D might be TRBD1 or TRBD2, each matching 5 bases. The CDR3 sequence is 16 residues long. CDR1 and CDR2 (germline): KGHSH, LQKENI. V was cut by 3 bases and J by 4 bases, with 18 bases left in between. The chain's CDR3 is CASSPGAPPGGETQYF. CDR3 coding DNA: TGTGCCAGCTCACCCGGGGCCCCCCCAGGAGGAGAGACCCAGTACTTC.

The chain links TRBV3-1 (or the pseudogene TRBV3-2) to TRBJ2-2; D is possibly TRBD1 or TRBD2 (7 bases each). V was shortened by 4 bases and J by 3 bases, with 12 bases between the two germline ends. The germline gives CDR1 LGHDT, CDR2 YNNKEL (reference sequence). The CDR3 is made up of 15 amino acids. This chain's CDR3 is CASSPTGRDTGELFF. Here the CDR3 DNA reads TGTGCCAGCAGCCCGACAGGGAGGGACACCGGGGAGCTGTTTTTT.

This sequence joins TRBV6-2 or TRBV6-3 and TRBJ2-2; no clear D. Trimming stripped 2 bases from V and 6 bases from J, with 7 bases between. The CDR3 sequence is 13 residues long. Germline CDR1 MNHEY, CDR2 SVGEGT. CDR3: CASSYIFAGELFF. In nucleotides, the CDR3 is TGTGCCAGCAGTTACATTTTCGCCGGGGAGCTGTTTTTT.

This clone was seen only once. The chain employs TRBV4-2 and TRBJ2-2; 10 bases match TRBD2. The CDR3 has 17 amino acids. Germline V gene data show CDR1 as LGHNA and CDR2 as YNFKEQ. With V trimmed by 1 base and J by 3 bases, 5 bases remained unmatched. CDR3 sequence: CASSQVSGGPYTGELFF. CDR3 coding DNA: TGTGCCAGCAGCCAAGTTAGCGGGGGGCCCTACACCGGGGAGCTGTTTTTT.

V and J are TRBV24-1 and TRBJ2-7; D uncertain. Between the trimmed V and J ends, which lost 3 bases and 5 bases, there was a span of 7 bases. CDR1 and CDR2 from the germline V gene are KGHDR and SFDVKD. This CDR3 has 12 residues. Written as DNA, the CDR3 is TGTGCCACCAGTGATCCCAACCACGAGCAGTACTTC. Its translation is CATSDPNHEQYF.